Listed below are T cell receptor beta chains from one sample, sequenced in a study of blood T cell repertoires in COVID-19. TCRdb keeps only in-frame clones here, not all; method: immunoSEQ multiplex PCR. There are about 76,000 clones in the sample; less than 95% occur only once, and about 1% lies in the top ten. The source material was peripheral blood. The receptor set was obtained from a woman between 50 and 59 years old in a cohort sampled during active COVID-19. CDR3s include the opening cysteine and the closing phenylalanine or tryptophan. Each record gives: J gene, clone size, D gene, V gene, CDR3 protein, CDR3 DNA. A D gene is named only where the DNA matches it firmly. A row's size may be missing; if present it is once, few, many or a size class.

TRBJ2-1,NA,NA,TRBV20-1,CSAPDRVEQFF,TGCAGTGCTCCCGACCGGGTGGAGCAGTTCTTC
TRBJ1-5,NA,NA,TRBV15,CATSRDGDSRGGNQPQHF,TGTGCCACCAGCAGAGATGGAGACAGTCGAGGGGGTAATCAGCCCCAGCATTTT
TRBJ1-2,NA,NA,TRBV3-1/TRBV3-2,CASSHQGNYGYTF,TGTGCCAGCAGCCATCAGGGGAACTATGGCTACACCTTC
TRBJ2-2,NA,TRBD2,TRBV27,CASSPLGLLAGAGELFF,TGTGCCAGCAGCCCACTGGGCCTACTAGCGGGAGCCGGGGAGCTGTTTTTT
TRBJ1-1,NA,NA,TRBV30,CAWSEVYSGQGRGSTEAFF,TGTGCCTGGAGTGAGGTTTATAGTGGGCAGGGACGGGGGAGCACTGAAGCTTTCTTT
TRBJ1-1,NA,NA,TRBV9,CASSSGRGAEAFF,TGTGCCAGCAGCTCTGGTAGGGGCGCTGAAGCTTTCTTT
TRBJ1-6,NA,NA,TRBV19,CASSIKGATSPLHF,TGTGCCAGTAGTATAAAAGGGGCCACCTCACCCCTCCACTTT
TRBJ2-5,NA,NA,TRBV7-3,CASSFQGGEETQYF,TGTGCCAGCAGCTTCCAGGGGGGCGAAGAGACCCAGTACTTC
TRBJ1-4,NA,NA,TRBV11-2,CASSLVAGVNEKLFF,TGTGCCAGCAGCTTAGTAGCGGGGGTTAATGAAAAACTGTTTTTT
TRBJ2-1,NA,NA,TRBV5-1,CASSFGEAGEQFF,TGCGCCAGCAGTTTCGGAGAGGCGGGTGAGCAGTTCTTC
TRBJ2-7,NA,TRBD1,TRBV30,CAWSVGQGYEQYF,TGTGCCTGGAGTGTAGGACAGGGGTACGAGCAGTACTTC
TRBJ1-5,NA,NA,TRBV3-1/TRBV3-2,CASSPGHGTSTQPQHF,TGTGCCAGCAGCCCGGGACACGGAACTTCTACTCAGCCCCAGCATTTT
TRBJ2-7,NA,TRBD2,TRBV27,CASIRAGGPFSSYEQYF,TGTGCCAGCATCAGGGCGGGAGGGCCTTTCAGCTCCTACGAGCAGTACTTC
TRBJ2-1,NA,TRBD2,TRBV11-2,CASSSGLAGTYNEQFF,TGTGCCAGCAGCTCCGGACTAGCGGGTACCTACAATGAGCAGTTCTTC
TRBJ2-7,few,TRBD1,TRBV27,CASSSLGQGSYEQYF,TGTGCCAGCAGTTCCCTGGGACAGGGGAGCTACGAGCAGTACTTC
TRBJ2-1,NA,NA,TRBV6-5,CATRGSSYNEQFF,TGTGCCACCCGGGGGAGCTCCTACAATGAGCAGTTCTTC
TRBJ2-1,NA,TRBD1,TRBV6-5,CASILPGQGPNEQFF,TGTGCCAGCATCCTACCGGGACAGGGGCCCAATGAGCAGTTCTTC
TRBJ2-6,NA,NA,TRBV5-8,CASSPGTSHGTGANVLTF,TGTGCCAGCAGCCCCGGGACAAGCCACGGGACTGGGGCCAACGTCCTGACTTTC
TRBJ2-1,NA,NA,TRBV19,CASSIGGRSLNEQFF,TGTGCCAGTAGTATAGGAGGGAGGAGCCTCAATGAGCAGTTCTTC
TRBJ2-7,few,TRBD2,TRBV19,CASSPTSGRAGEQYF,TGTGCCAGTAGCCCGACTAGCGGGAGGGCGGGGGAGCAGTACTTC
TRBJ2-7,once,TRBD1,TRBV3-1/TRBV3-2,CASSQVSGQGNYEQYF,TGTGCCAGCAGCCAAGTTTCGGGACAGGGTAACTACGAGCAGTACTTC
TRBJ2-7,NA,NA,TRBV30,CAWTLMSSYEQYF,TGTGCCTGGACTCTTATGAGCTCCTACGAGCAGTACTTC
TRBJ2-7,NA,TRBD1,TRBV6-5,CASRGRTGGDEQYF,TGTGCCAGCAGGGGCCGGACAGGGGGCGACGAGCAGTACTTC
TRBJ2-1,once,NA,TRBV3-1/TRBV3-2,CASSPGGGSSYNEQFF,TGTGCCAGCAGTCCCGGGGGCGGGAGCTCCTACAATGAGCAGTTCTTC
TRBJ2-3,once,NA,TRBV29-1,CSGRTGNTDTQYF,TGCAGCGGTAGAACGGGGAACACAGATACGCAGTATTTT
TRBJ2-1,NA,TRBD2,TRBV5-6,CASSLPQAGDNEQFF,TGTGCCAGCAGCTTGCCCCAAGCGGGAGACAATGAGCAGTTCTTC
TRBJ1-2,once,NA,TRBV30,CAWTRDSPDGYTF,TGTGCCTGGACCCGAGACAGCCCTGATGGCTACACCTTC
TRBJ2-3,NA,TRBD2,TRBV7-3,CASSLGTSGFTQYF,TGTGCCAGCAGCTTAGGGACTAGCGGGTTTACGCAGTATTTT
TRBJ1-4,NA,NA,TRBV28,CASSPTFGILEGEKLFF,TGTGCCAGCAGCCCCACATTTGGTATTCTGGAGGGTGAAAAACTGTTTTTT